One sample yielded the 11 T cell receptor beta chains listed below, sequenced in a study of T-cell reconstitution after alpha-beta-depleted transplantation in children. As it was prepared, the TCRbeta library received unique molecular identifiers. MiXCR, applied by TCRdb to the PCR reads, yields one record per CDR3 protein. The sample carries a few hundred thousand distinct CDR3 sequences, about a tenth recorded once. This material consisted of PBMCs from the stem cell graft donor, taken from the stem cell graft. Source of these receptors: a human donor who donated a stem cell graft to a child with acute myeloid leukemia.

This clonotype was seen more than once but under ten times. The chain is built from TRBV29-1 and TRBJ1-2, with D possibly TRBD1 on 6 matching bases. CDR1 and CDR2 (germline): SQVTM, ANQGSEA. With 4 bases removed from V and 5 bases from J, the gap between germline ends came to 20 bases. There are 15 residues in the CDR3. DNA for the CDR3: TGCAGCGTTGTCCAGGGGCGGGGATACGGGTATGGCTACACCTTC. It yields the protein CSVVQGRGYGYGYTF.

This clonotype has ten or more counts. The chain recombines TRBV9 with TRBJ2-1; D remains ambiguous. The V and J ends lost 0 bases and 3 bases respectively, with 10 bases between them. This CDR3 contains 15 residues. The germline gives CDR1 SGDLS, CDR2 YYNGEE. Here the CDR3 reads CASSVALGNYNEQFF. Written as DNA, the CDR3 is TGTGCCAGCAGCGTAGCGCTTGGGAACTACAATGAGCAGTTCTTC.

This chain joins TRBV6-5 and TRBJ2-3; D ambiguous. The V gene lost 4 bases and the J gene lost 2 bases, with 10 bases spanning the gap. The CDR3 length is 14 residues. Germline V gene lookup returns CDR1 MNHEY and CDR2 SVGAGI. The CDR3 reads CASSSRPTTDTQYF. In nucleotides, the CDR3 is TGTGCCAGCAGTTCCCGACCCACCACAGATACGCAGTATTTT.

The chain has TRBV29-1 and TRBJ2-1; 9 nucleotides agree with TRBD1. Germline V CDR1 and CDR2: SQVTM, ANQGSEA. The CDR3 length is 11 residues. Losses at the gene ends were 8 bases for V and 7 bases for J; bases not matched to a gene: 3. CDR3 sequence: CSSDRGNEQFF. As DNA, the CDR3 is TGCAGCTCAGACAGGGGGAATGAGCAGTTCTTC.

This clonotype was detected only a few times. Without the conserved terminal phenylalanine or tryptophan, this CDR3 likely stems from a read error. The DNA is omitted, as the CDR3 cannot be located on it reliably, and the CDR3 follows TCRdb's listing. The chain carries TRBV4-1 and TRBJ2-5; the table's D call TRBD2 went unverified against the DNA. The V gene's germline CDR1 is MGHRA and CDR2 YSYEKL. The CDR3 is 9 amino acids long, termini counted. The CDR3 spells CASSQDQTS.

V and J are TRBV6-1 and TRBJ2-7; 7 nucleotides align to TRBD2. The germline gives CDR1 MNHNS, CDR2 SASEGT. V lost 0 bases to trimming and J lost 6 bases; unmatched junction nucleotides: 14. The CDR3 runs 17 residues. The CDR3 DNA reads TGTGCCAGCAGTGAAGCATTAGGGCACGAGCGGGGAGGCGAGCAGTACTTC. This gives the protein CASSEALGHERGGEQYF.

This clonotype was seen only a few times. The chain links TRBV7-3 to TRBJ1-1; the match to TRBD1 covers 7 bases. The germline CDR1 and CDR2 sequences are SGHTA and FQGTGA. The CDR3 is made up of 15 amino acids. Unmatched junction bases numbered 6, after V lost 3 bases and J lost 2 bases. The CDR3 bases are TGTGCCAGCAGCTTCTTGGGACAGCCAAACACTGAAGCTTTCTTT. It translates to CASSFLGQPNTEAFF.

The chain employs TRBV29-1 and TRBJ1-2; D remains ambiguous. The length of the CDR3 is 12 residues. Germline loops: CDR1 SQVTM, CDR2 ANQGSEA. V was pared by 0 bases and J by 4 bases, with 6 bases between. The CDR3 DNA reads TGCAGCGTTGAAGATCGGGCCTATGGCTACACCTTC. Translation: CSVEDRAYGYTF.

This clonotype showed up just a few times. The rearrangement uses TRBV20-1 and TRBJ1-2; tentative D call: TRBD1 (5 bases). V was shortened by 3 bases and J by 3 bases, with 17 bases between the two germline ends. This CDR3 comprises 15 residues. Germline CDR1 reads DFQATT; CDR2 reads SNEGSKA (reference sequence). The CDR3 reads CSASPPAGSHYGYTF. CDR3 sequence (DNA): TGCAGTGCTAGTCCTCCGGCAGGGTCCCACTATGGCTACACCTTC.

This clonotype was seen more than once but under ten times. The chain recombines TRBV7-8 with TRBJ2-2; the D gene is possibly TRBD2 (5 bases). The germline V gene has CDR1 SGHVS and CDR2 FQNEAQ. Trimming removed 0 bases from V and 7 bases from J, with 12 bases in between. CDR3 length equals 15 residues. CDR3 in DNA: TGTGCCAGCAGCTTAGCGGGAGTCGGGGTCGGGGAGCTGTTTTTT. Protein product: CASSLAGVGVGELFF.

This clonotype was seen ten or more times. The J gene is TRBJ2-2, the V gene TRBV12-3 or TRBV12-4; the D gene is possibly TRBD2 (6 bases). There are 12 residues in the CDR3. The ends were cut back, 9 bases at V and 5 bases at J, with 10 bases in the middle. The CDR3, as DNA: TGTGCCAGTAATCGGGAGACCGGGGAGCTGTTTTTT. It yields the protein CASNRETGELFF.